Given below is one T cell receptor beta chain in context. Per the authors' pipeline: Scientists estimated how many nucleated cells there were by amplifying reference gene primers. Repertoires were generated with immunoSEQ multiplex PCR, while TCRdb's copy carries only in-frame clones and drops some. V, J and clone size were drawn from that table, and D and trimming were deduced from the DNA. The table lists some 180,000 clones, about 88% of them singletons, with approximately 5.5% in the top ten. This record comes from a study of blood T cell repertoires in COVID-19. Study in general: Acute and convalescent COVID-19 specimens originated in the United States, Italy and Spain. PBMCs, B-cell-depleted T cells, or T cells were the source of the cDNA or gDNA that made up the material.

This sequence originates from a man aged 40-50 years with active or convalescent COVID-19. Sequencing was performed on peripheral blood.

The CDR3 sequence is CASSVGAKDTQYF. CDR3 in DNA: TGTGCCAGCAGTGTGGGGGCGAAAGATACGCAGTATTTT. This chain joins TRBV6-4 and TRBJ2-3; the D gene is possibly TRBD1 (6 bases). CDR1 MRHNA and CDR2 SNTAGT come from the germline V gene. The CDR3 is made up of 13 amino acids. The V end was cut by 4 bases, the J end by 5 bases, with 10 bases between.